This T cell receptor beta chain was obtained from a study of T cells in localized non-small cell lung cancer. By sample fraction, this clone is medium-sized (0.01 to 0.1%). Its target is unknown. Notes on the study in general: Prolonged overall survival went with higher T cell density in the blood. Of the tissues analyzed, uninvolved adjacent lung showed maximal T cell clonality, greater than tumor. Adjacent lung tissue had a median about 57 of the top 100 clones found in the tumor. Investigators sequenced only a single tumor region, leaving heterogeneity possible.

The repertoire was sequenced with immunoSEQ multiplex PCR; TCRdb's copy has only in-frame clones and lacks some. Of around 1,800 clones in the sample, around 21% are singletons; the top ten hold around 15%. This material consisted of lung tumor tissue, taken before any cancer treatment. This clonotype was obtained from a male donor aged 60 or over with stage I lung adenocarcinoma.

The CDR3 nucleotides read TGTGCCAGCAGTAATTACCCAGGGGGAACGAACACCGGGGAGCTGTTTTTT. Translating gives CASSNYPGGTNTGELFF. The V gene is TRBV11-3, the J gene TRBJ2-2; 7 bases are shared with TRBD1. With V trimmed by 6 bases and J by 0 bases, 10 bases remained unmatched. CDR1 and CDR2 from the germline V gene are SGHNT and YENEEA. The CDR3 consists of 17 residues.